This entry concerns a single T cell receptor (beta chain). Its target is not known. TCRdb's copy holds only in-frame clones and misses some; the assay was immunoSEQ multiplex PCR. The profile shows some 140,000 clones, around 90% of them singletons. This sample was included in a study of T cell responses to AZD1222 COVID-19 vaccine. Study conclusions and caveats: Clonal diversity was possibly underestimated; the donors were predominantly white British and more often female. The breadth and depth of Spike-specific TCRs increased once two AZD1222 doses had been given. Spike-wide vaccine-associated CD4 TCRs dominated at 160-218 and 743-854. Unmutated variant regions reportedly attract nearly half of all spike-specific TCRs.

This sequence originates from an adult in good health. Source: peripheral blood, taken on day 0 of AZD1222 vaccination.

The CDR3 DNA reads TGTGCCAGTAGCGGACGCCGGGGCCCACTGTTTTTT. The encoded protein is CASSGRRGPLFF. J is TRBJ1-4 and V is TRBV19; perhaps TRBD1 as D (5 bases). This CDR3 is 12 amino acids long. V was trimmed by 6 bases and J by 13 bases, leaving 15 bases between them. Germline values: CDR1 LNHDA, CDR2 SQIVND (reference sequence).